Below, 21 T cell receptor beta chains from the same sample are listed, as sequenced in a study of blood T cell repertoires in COVID-19. Here immunoSEQ multiplex PCR was the method, and the copy in TCRdb shows in-frame clones only, minus some. In the table there are about 210,000 clones, roughly nine tenths of which are singletons. Sequenced sample: peripheral blood. The receptor set was obtained from a man aged 35-49 years with acute or convalescent COVID-19.

This sequence joins TRBV6-5 and TRBJ1-2; D may be TRBD1 (6 bases). The CDR3 extends over 14 amino acids. Trimming left V 7 bases short and J 7 bases short, with 19 bases between. Germline V gene lookup returns CDR1 MNHEY and CDR2 SVGAGI. CDR3 region: CASTPFSQGSGYTF. DNA of the CDR3: TGTGCCAGCACCCCTTTTTCGCAGGGGAGTGGCTACACCTTC.

The J gene is TRBJ2-3, the V gene TRBV13; 8 positions match TRBD2. The CDR3 is made up of 19 amino acids. The germline gives CDR1 PRHDT, CDR2 FYEKMQ (reference sequence). Trimming took 4 bases from V and 1 from J; bases not matched to a gene: 16. The chain's CDR3 is CASSSTSGASLWGTDTQYF. The CDR3 nucleotides are TGTGCCAGCAGCTCCACTAGCGGAGCATCCCTTTGGGGCACAGATACGCAGTATTTT.

V is TRBV18 and J is TRBJ2-7; 9 positions agree with TRBD1. Germline V CDR1 and CDR2: KGHSH, LQKENI. Trimming cost V 9 bases and J 4 bases; bases outside gene matches: 7. The CDR3 totals 13 residues. The CDR3 loop is CASADRGGYEQYF. CDR3 sequence (DNA): TGTGCCAGTGCCGACAGGGGGGGGTACGAGCAGTACTTC.

In the case of this clone: This sample includes further DNA sequences coding for the same CDR3. The chain is built from TRBV18 and TRBJ1-2, with 7 bases identical to TRBD1. Trimming at V came to 2 bases and at J to 3 bases, leaving 0 bases not matched to a gene. The CDR3 is 13 amino acids. From germline, CDR1 is KGHSH and CDR2 LQKENI. The CDR3 here is CASSPGQDYGYTF. As DNA, the CDR3 is TGTGCCAGCTCACCAGGACAGGACTATGGCTACACCTTC. The complete variable domain, with remaining parts taken from reference TRBV18 and TRBJ1-2, reads NAGVMQNPRHLVRRRGQEARLRCSPMKGHSHVYWYRQLPEEGLKFMVYLQKENIIDESGMPKERFSAEFPKEGPSILRIQQVVRGDSAAYFCASSPGQDYGYTFGSGTRLTVV.

This clone was counted between two and nine times. The V call is TRBV3-1 (or the pseudogene TRBV3-2), the J call TRBJ2-2; 9 positions agree with TRBD2. V was clipped by 0 bases and J by 6 bases; unmatched bases: 8. The CDR3 covers 17 residues. The germline gives CDR1 LGHDT, CDR2 YNNKEL (reference sequence). CDR3 in DNA: TGTGCCAGCAGCCAAGATAGCCGGACTAGCGCCCCCGGGGAGCTGTTTTTT. Amino acids: CASSQDSRTSAPGELFF.

The chain is built from TRBV6-5 and TRBJ1-1; D not certain. Germline CDR1 MNHEY, CDR2 SVGAGI. There are 12 residues in the CDR3. V was pared by 6 bases and J by 7 bases, with 12 bases between. The CDR3 nucleotides read TGTGCCAGCAGCCCCCCCGGAGGTGAAGCTTTCTTT. Its protein product is CASSPPGGEAFF.

The table lists this clone with a few counts. The rearrangement joins TRBV19 to TRBJ1-4; the D gene is possibly TRBD1 (5 bases). With 10 bases removed from V and 2 bases from J, the gap between germline ends came to 26 bases. Germline-derived CDR1 and CDR2 are LNHDA and SQIVND (reference sequence). The CDR3 extends over 18 amino acids. The CDR3 DNA follows: TGTGCCACCCGTTTCGGGCAGGGAATGGGTAGGACTAATGAAAAACTGTTTTTT. Encoded protein: CATRFGQGMGRTNEKLFF.

This chain links TRBV3-1 (or the pseudogene TRBV3-2) with TRBJ2-7; 8 bases line up with TRBD2. From germline, CDR1 is LGHDT and CDR2 YNNKEL (reference sequence). V shed 4 bases and J 5 bases; nucleotides not matched to a gene: 7. This CDR3 has 14 residues. CDR3 in amino acids: CASSLQRGYDEQYF. The DNA of the CDR3 is TGTGCCAGCAGCCTACAGCGGGGGTACGACGAGCAGTACTTC.

The rearrangement uses TRBV11-2 and TRBJ2-5; TRBD1 matches 7 bases. In germline, CDR1 is SGHAT, CDR2 FQNNGV. The CDR3 is made up of 15 amino acids. The J segment lost 5 bases and the V segment lost 5 bases, leaving 11 bases of the junction unmatched. The CDR3 here is CASSPRDSLKETQYF. CDR3 sequence (DNA): TGTGCCAGCAGCCCCCGGGACAGCTTGAAGGAGACCCAGTACTTC.

The rearrangement joins TRBV10-3 to TRBJ1-5; 7 bases agree with TRBD1. Per the germline V gene, CDR1 is ENHRY and CDR2 is SYGVKD. With V trimmed by 2 bases and J by 1 base, 2 bases remained unmatched. The CDR3 is 15 amino acids. The CDR3 protein is CAISEGTESNQPQHF. The CDR3 DNA reads as TGTGCCATCAGTGAGGGGACAGAGAGCAATCAGCCCCAGCATTTT.

The rearrangement links TRBV19 to TRBJ2-3; 7 bases agree with TRBD1. In germline, CDR1 is LNHDA, CDR2 SQIVND (reference sequence). The length of the CDR3 is 14 residues. J gave up 3 bases and V 7 bases, and 7 bases lay outside the gene matches. The CDR3 region has the DNA TGTGCCAGTAATAACGGACAGGTTACAGATACGCAGTATTTT. Amino acids: CASNNGQVTDTQYF.

J is TRBJ2-1 and V is TRBV24-1, with 9 positions matching TRBD1. The CDR3 extends over 16 amino acids. V dropped 3 bases and J dropped 2; count of bases not matched to a gene: 4. The germline gives CDR1 KGHDR, CDR2 SFDVKD. CDR3 sequence (DNA): TGTGCCACCAGTGATCGAGGACAGGGGACCTACAATGAGCAGTTCTTC. Translation gives CATSDRGQGTYNEQFF.

The J gene is TRBJ2-1, the V gene TRBV11-2, with TRBD2 matching 7 bases. Germline CDR1 reads SGHAT; CDR2 reads FQNNGV. CDR3 length: 15 amino acids. J lost 6 bases, V lost 4 bases, and 9 bases had no gene match. This CDR3 reads CASSSGGLVLNEQFF. The CDR3 DNA reads TGTGCCAGCAGCTCCGGCGGACTAGTGCTCAATGAGCAGTTCTTC.

This chain connects TRBV2 to TRBJ1-1, with TRBD1 as a possible D gene (5 bases). The V end lost 6 bases, the J end lost 5 bases, and 16 bases lay between the germline ends. This CDR3 has 14 residues. Germline V gives CDR1 SNHLY, CDR2 FYNNEI. The CDR3: CASRSTGFPTEAFF. DNA for the CDR3: TGTGCCAGCAGGTCCACAGGCTTCCCTACTGAAGCTTTCTTT.

The rearrangement joins TRBV19 to TRBJ2-3, with 7 positions matching TRBD2. The CDR3 has 13 amino acids. Germline assignment: CDR1 LNHDA and CDR2 SQIVND (reference sequence). J lost 6 bases, V lost 3 bases, and 3 bases had no gene match. CDR3 DNA sequence: TGTGCCAGTAGTATGTTACTAGCGGATACGCAGTATTTT. Amino acids: CASSMLLADTQYF.

The chain is built from TRBV24-1 and TRBJ1-1; 11 positions agree with TRBD1. Germline CDR1 is KGHDR and CDR2 is SFDVKD. The CDR3 is made up of 15 amino acids. Trimming cost V 7 bases and J 5 bases; bases outside gene matches: 8. DNA of the CDR3: TGTGCCACCAGCGCCCCGGACAGGGGGCCAACTGAAGCTTTCTTT. Protein sequence: CATSAPDRGPTEAFF.

The gene calls are TRBV2 and TRBJ2-1; TRBD2 might be the D (6 bases). CDR1 is SNHLY, CDR2 FYNNEI, per germline. The germline V and J ends were trimmed by 7 bases and 0 bases, with 10 bases remaining between them. This CDR3 contains 14 residues. The CDR3 DNA sequence: TGTGCCAGCACCCGGGGGAGCTCCTACAATGAGCAGTTCTTC. Translating gives CASTRGSSYNEQFF.

The rearrangement uses TRBV10-3 and TRBJ2-7; D perhaps matches TRBD1 (7 bases). This CDR3 region has 13 residues. CDR1 is ENHRY, CDR2 SYGVKD, per germline. V dropped 10 bases and J dropped 0 bases, with 13 bases sitting between them. The CDR3 DNA reads as TGTGCCACCCAGGGGGGTACCTCCTACGAGCAGTACTTC. This codes for CATQGGTSYEQYF.

This clone has a handful of counts. This chain joins TRBV5-6 and TRBJ2-7; D is unclear. This CDR3 is 11 amino acids long. Germline assignment: CDR1 SGHDT and CDR2 YYEEEE. Trimming took 2 bases from V and 6 from J, leaving 6 bases between them. For the CDR3, the DNA is TGTGCCAGCAGCTTTGACTTCGAGCAGTACTTC. Encoded protein: CASSFDFEQYF.

The J gene is TRBJ1-4, the V gene TRBV19, with TRBD1 identical over 9 bases. J lost 14 bases, V lost 5 bases, and 9 bases had no gene match. The germline V gene encodes CDR1 LNHDA and CDR2 SQIVND (reference sequence). The CDR3 contains 13 residues. The CDR3 here is CASSGTGLLELFF. CDR3 in DNA: TGTGCCAGTAGTGGGACAGGGCTACTAGAGCTGTTTTTT.

The J gene is TRBJ2-7, the V gene TRBV9; tentatively, D is TRBD2 (5 bases). The V gene's germline CDR1 is SGDLS and CDR2 YYNGEE. V was shortened by 3 bases and J by 0 bases, with 13 bases between the two germline ends. CDR3 length: 15 amino acids. The CDR3 DNA is TGTGCCAGCAGCGCCGGGATTTCGTACTCCTACGAGCAGTACTTC. Translation: CASSAGISYSYEQYF.